This is a list of T cell receptor beta chains from one sample in a study of cytomegalovirus exposure and HLA in healthy donors. Sequenced by immunoSEQ multiplex PCR; TCRdb stores in-frame clones only, minus some. The sample shows approximately 170,000 clones, roughly 80% of them seen only once. Sequencing was done on a sample of PBMCs. Every receptor here comes from a man between 50 and 59 years old in good health and CMV-seropositive. The CDR3 runs from the conserved cysteine through the conserved F or W. The order of the fields is J gene, V gene, clone size, D gene, CDR3 protein, CDR3 DNA. A D gene is named only where the DNA matches it firmly. Clone size is stated in some rows and not others, as once, few, many or a class when expanded.

J: TRBJ2-1
V: TRBV4-1
size: .
D: .
CDR3: CASSQEIRDNEQFF
DNA: TGCGCCAGCAGCCAGGAGATTCGGGACAATGAGCAGTTCTTC

J: TRBJ2-1
V: TRBV7-2
size: .
D: TRBD1
CDR3: CASSFETGTGVNEQFF
DNA: TGTGCCAGCAGCTTCGAAACCGGGACAGGGGTCAATGAGCAGTTCTTC

J: TRBJ2-5
V: TRBV2
size: .
D: TRBD2
CDR3: CASSEGGVQETQYF
DNA: TGTGCCAGCAGTGAGGGGGGGGTACAAGAGACCCAGTACTTC

J: TRBJ2-4
V: TRBV2
size: .
D: .
CDR3: CASSSQGAKNIQYF
DNA: TGTGCCAGCAGTTCACAGGGAGCCAAAAACATTCAGTACTTC

J: TRBJ2-7
V: TRBV5-1
size: .
D: .
CDR3: CASRPGVVVDEQYF
DNA: TGCGCCAGCAGACCCGGGGTGGTAGTCGACGAGCAGTACTTC

J: TRBJ2-3
V: TRBV7-2
size: .
D: TRBD2
CDR3: CASSRSGGVADTQYF
DNA: TGTGCCAGCAGCCGCAGTGGGGGGGTGGCAGATACGCAGTATTTT

J: TRBJ1-1
V: TRBV5-4
size: .
D: .
CDR3: CASSIVNTEAFF
DNA: TGTGCCAGCAGCATAGTGAACACTGAAGCTTTCTTT

J: TRBJ2-6
V: TRBV30
size: .
D: .
CDR3: CADGGSGANVLTF
DNA: TGTGCCGACGGGGGCTCTGGGGCCAACGTCCTGACTTTC

J: TRBJ2-1
V: TRBV28
size: .
D: TRBD2
CDR3: CASSPGTSGIHEQFF
DNA: TGTGCCAGCAGTCCGGGGACTAGCGGGATCCATGAGCAGTTCTTC

J: TRBJ1-2
V: TRBV6-1
size: .
D: .
CDR3: CASSMQGGANYGYTF
DNA: TGTGCCAGCAGTATGCAGGGTGGAGCTAACTATGGCTACACCTTC

J: TRBJ2-1
V: TRBV6-5
size: .
D: TRBD1
CDR3: CASSSTGQGANEQFF
DNA: TGTGCCAGCAGTTCTACGGGACAGGGCGCCAATGAGCAGTTCTTC

J: TRBJ2-3
V: TRBV27
size: .
D: TRBD2
CDR3: CASSWAGGSDTQYF
DNA: TGTGCCAGCAGTTGGGCGGGAGGATCAGATACGCAGTATTTT

J: TRBJ2-2
V: TRBV7-9
size: .
D: .
CDR3: CASSLSQSGELFF
DNA: TGTGCCAGCAGCCTCTCCCAGTCCGGGGAGCTGTTTTTT

J: TRBJ1-1
V: TRBV5-1
size: few
D: .
CDR3: CASRAGRNTEAFF
DNA: TGCGCCAGCAGGGCGGGCCGTAACACTGAAGCTTTCTTT

J: TRBJ2-1
V: TRBV27
size: .
D: .
CDR3: CASNLAGSYNEQFF
DNA: TGTGCCAGCAACCTTGCCGGCTCCTACAATGAGCAGTTCTTC

J: TRBJ2-7
V: TRBV5-4
size: .
D: TRBD1
CDR3: CASSRGQGNYEQYF
DNA: TGTGCCAGCAGCCGGGGACAGGGCAACTACGAGCAGTACTTC

J: TRBJ1-4
V: TRBV5-4
size: .
D: .
CDR3: CASSRTGGATEKLFF
DNA: TGTGCCAGCAGCCGGACGGGAGGAGCGACCGAAAAACTGTTTTTT

J: TRBJ2-3
V: TRBV7-9
size: .
D: .
CDR3: CASSSATEKLTDTQYF
DNA: TGTGCCAGCAGCTCAGCAACAGAAAAGCTTACAGATACGCAGTATTTT

J: TRBJ2-2
V: TRBV5-1
size: .
D: TRBD1
CDR3: CASSSGQGDTGELFF
DNA: TGCGCCAGCAGCTCTGGACAGGGGGACACCGGGGAGCTGTTTTTT

J: TRBJ2-5
V: TRBV6-1
size: medium-sized
D: .
CDR3: CASTRKPGLKETQYF
DNA: TGTGCCAGCACCCGAAAACCGGGACTCAAAGAGACCCAGTACTTC

J: TRBJ2-3
V: TRBV5-1
size: .
D: TRBD1
CDR3: CASSGRTGVRTDTQYF
DNA: TGCGCCAGCAGCGGCCGGACAGGGGTGCGAACAGATACGCAGTATTTT

J: TRBJ1-2
V: TRBV28
size: .
D: TRBD1
CDR3: CASSLTGYGYTF
DNA: TGTGCCAGCAGCCTGACAGGGTATGGCTACACCTTC

J: TRBJ1-2
V: TRBV4-3
size: .
D: .
CDR3: CASSQDQAGFYGYTF
DNA: TGCGCCAGCAGCCAAGATCAGGCGGGTTTCTATGGCTACACCTTC

J: TRBJ2-3
V: TRBV9
size: .
D: .
CDR3: CASSVSSPDTQYF
DNA: TGTGCCAGCAGCGTCAGTAGCCCAGATACGCAGTATTTT

J: TRBJ1-2
V: TRBV4-1
size: few
D: .
CDR3: CASSQRGGRDRYTF
DNA: TGCGCCAGCAGCCAACGGGGGGGGAGGGATCGCTACACCTTC

J: TRBJ1-1
V: TRBV9
size: .
D: TRBD1
CDR3: CASSVGQGALGTEAFF
DNA: TGTGCCAGCAGCGTAGGGCAGGGGGCGCTGGGGACTGAAGCTTTCTTT

J: TRBJ1-4
V: TRBV25-1
size: .
D: TRBD1
CDR3: CASSSPDRPDEKLFF
DNA: TGTGCCAGCAGTAGTCCGGACAGGCCAGATGAAAAACTGTTTTTT

J: TRBJ1-5
V: TRBV2
size: .
D: TRBD1
CDR3: CASSRRQGQQPQHF
DNA: TGTGCCAGCAGCCGAAGACAGGGACAACAGCCCCAGCATTTT

J: TRBJ1-1
V: TRBV5-1
size: .
D: TRBD1
CDR3: CASSAQGAYTEAFF
DNA: TGCGCCAGCAGCGCACAGGGGGCTTACACTGAAGCTTTCTTT

J: TRBJ1-1
V: TRBV7-3
size: few
D: .
CDR3: CASSLWGGEAFF
DNA: TGTGCCAGCAGCTTATGGGGAGGGGAAGCTTTCTTT

J: TRBJ1-5
V: TRBV28
size: few
D: .
CDR3: CASKRGTDLPQHF
DNA: TGTGCCAGCAAAAGGGGGACGGATCTGCCCCAGCATTTT

J: TRBJ2-7
V: TRBV28
size: .
D: TRBD1
CDR3: CASTGQGHDEQYF
DNA: TGTGCCAGCACGGGACAGGGACATGACGAGCAGTACTTC

J: TRBJ2-2
V: TRBV28
size: few
D: .
CDR3: CASTRLRTGELFF
DNA: TGTGCCAGCACCCGCCTGAGAACCGGGGAGCTGTTTTTT

J: TRBJ1-1
V: TRBV14
size: .
D: .
CDR3: CASSQQAGGEAFF
DNA: TGTGCCAGCAGCCAACAGGCGGGGGGTGAGGCTTTCTTT

J: TRBJ1-4
V: TRBV30
size: .
D: .
CDR3: CACRGTNEKLFF
DNA: TGTGCCTGCAGGGGAACTAATGAAAAACTGTTTTTT

J: TRBJ1-5
V: TRBV6-5
size: .
D: .
CDR3: CASSLRGGGNQPQHF
DNA: TGTGCCAGCAGCCTACGGGGAGGGGGCAATCAGCCCCAGCATTTT

J: TRBJ2-3
V: TRBV6-4
size: .
D: TRBD2
CDR3: CASSETGLAGVTQYF
DNA: TGTGCCAGCAGTGAGACGGGACTAGCGGGAGTGACGCAGTATTTT

J: TRBJ1-4
V: TRBV30
size: .
D: .
CDR3: CASAEVTTNEKLFF
DNA: TGTGCCTCCGCCGAGGTGACAACTAATGAAAAACTGTTTTTT

J: TRBJ2-7
V: TRBV11-2
size: .
D: .
CDR3: CASSLGLTSYEQYF
DNA: TGTGCCAGCAGCTTAGGACTAACCTCCTACGAGCAGTACTTC

J: TRBJ2-2
V: TRBV28
size: .
D: .
CDR3: CASSLFRGGTGELFF
DNA: TGTGCCAGCAGTTTGTTCAGGGGAGGGACCGGGGAGCTGTTTTTT

J: TRBJ1-1
V: TRBV29-1
size: .
D: .
CDR3: CSPSPGPEAFF
DNA: TGCAGCCCCTCCCCAGGTCCTGAAGCTTTCTTT

J: TRBJ2-5
V: TRBV11-2
size: .
D: TRBD2
CDR3: CASSSGLAAQGAQYF
DNA: TGTGCCAGCAGCTCGGGACTAGCGGCTCAAGGGGCCCAGTACTTC

J: TRBJ2-7
V: TRBV2
size: .
D: .
CDR3: CASKASGYEQYF
DNA: TGTGCCAGCAAGGCCAGCGGGTACGAGCAGTACTTC

J: TRBJ2-2
V: TRBV27
size: .
D: TRBD1
CDR3: CASSRQGAFIGELFF
DNA: TGTGCCAGCAGTCGACAGGGGGCGTTTATCGGGGAGCTGTTTTTT

J: TRBJ2-2
V: TRBV7-3
size: .
D: TRBD2
CDR3: CASSFGTSGGAGELFF
DNA: TGTGCCAGCAGCTTCGGGACTAGCGGGGGGGCCGGGGAGCTGTTTTTT

J: TRBJ2-3
V: TRBV19
size: .
D: TRBD1
CDR3: CASSIGDRGFTDTQYF
DNA: TGTGCCAGTAGCATAGGGGACAGGGGGTTTACAGATACGCAGTATTTT

J: TRBJ2-2
V: TRBV10-2
size: .
D: TRBD1
CDR3: CASSGDRGLTGELFF
DNA: TGCGCCAGCAGCGGTGACAGGGGGCTAACCGGGGAGCTGTTTTTT

J: TRBJ2-5
V: TRBV18
size: .
D: .
CDR3: CASSPNGRGRGGEQYF
DNA: TGTGCCAGCTCACCAAACGGCCGTGGCAGGGGTGGAGAGCAGTACTTC

J: TRBJ2-3
V: TRBV5-4
size: .
D: TRBD2
CDR3: CASSRTSGSTDTQYF
DNA: TGTGCCAGCAGCCGGACTAGCGGGAGCACAGATACGCAGTATTTT

J: TRBJ2-5
V: TRBV2
size: .
D: .
CDR3: CASSRLAYEGTQYF
DNA: TGTGCCAGCAGCCGGCTAGCCTACGAGGGGACCCAGTACTTC

J: TRBJ2-7
V: TRBV9
size: .
D: TRBD2
CDR3: CASSEGTSGRYSRSYEQYF
DNA: TGTGCCAGCAGCGAGGGGACTAGCGGGAGGTATAGTCGCTCCTACGAGCAGTACTTC

J: TRBJ1-1
V: TRBV9
size: .
D: TRBD1
CDR3: CASSRLAGGWNTEAFF
DNA: TGTGCCAGCAGTCGGTTGGCAGGGGGCTGGAACACTGAAGCTTTCTTT

J: TRBJ2-7
V: TRBV5-1
size: .
D: .
CDR3: CASSSRLGSGEQYF
DNA: TGCGCCAGCAGCTCCCGACTCGGTTCGGGGGAGCAGTACTTC

J: TRBJ1-1
V: TRBV7-7
size: .
D: .
CDR3: CASSLAQNTEAFF
DNA: TGTGCTAGCAGCTTGGCACAGAACACTGAAGCTTTCTTT

J: TRBJ2-1
V: TRBV30
size: once
D: .
CDR3: CAWSSLFHEQFF
DNA: TGTGCCTGGAGTAGCCTATTCCATGAGCAGTTCTTC